The next 18 T cell receptor beta chains were all read from a single sample in a study of a mutant IDH1 vaccine in newly diagnosed glioma. Their recognized antigens are unknown. Time point here: week 23, last vaccination. It was 300 ug of mutant IDH1 20-mer peptide that made up each vaccine dose, given with topical imiquimod. Some clones are missing from TCRdb's copy, which holds only in-frame ones; the method was immunoSEQ multiplex PCR. The sample has about 44,000 clones; around 93% are singletons. Material: PBMCs, obtained from a glioma patient whose treatment included an IDH1 peptide vaccine. These receptor sequences come from a man between 45 and 60 years old with glioma.

This clone was detected only once. J is TRBJ2-3 and V is TRBV7-8, with 7 bases aligning to TRBD2. Germline V CDR1 and CDR2: SGHVS, FQNEAQ. V shed 3 bases, J shed 5 bases, and the junction held 8 bases outside the gene matches. This CDR3 contains 15 residues. In DNA, the CDR3 is TGTGCCAGCAGCTTGAGCTCGGGAGGTATAGATACGCAGTATTTT. It yields the protein CASSLSSGGIDTQYF.

The chain uses TRBV18 and TRBJ2-7; possibly TRBD2 for D (6 bases). This CDR3 region has 16 residues. Germline V gives CDR1 KGHSH, CDR2 LQKENI. V was trimmed by 3 bases and J by 5 bases, leaving 20 bases between them. The CDR3 here is CASSPAGGTILDEQYF. CDR3 sequence (DNA): TGTGCCAGCTCACCCGCAGGAGGGACCATCCTAGACGAGCAGTACTTC. The entire variable domain, with the rest obtained from reference TRBV18 and TRBJ2-7, is as follows: NAGVMQNPRHLVRRRGQEARLRCSPMKGHSHVYWYRQLPEEGLKFMVYLQKENIIDESGMPKERFSAEFPKEGPSILRIQQVVRGDSAAYFCASSPAGGTILDEQYFGPGTRLTVT.

This chain connects TRBV29-1 to TRBJ2-5, with a tentative D call TRBD2 (5 bases). Trimming shortened V by 6 bases and J by 5 bases, and 19 bases separated the two germline ends. This CDR3 spans 14 amino acids. In germline, CDR1 is SQVTM, CDR2 ANQGSEA. Written as DNA, the CDR3 is TGCAGCGTCCTCCACCCCCCTAGCTTTGAGACCCAGTACTTC. Amino acids: CSVLHPPSFETQYF.

The chain combines TRBV7-9 with TRBJ1-5; tentative D call: TRBD1 (6 bases). Germline values: CDR1 SEHNR, CDR2 FQNEAQ (reference sequence). V gave up 7 bases and J gave up 0 bases, with 22 bases separating them. The CDR3 extends over 18 amino acids. Here the CDR3 DNA reads TGTGCCAGCAACTATATAGGGGGGCCCTCGTATAGCAATCAGCCCCAGCATTTT. The encoded protein is CASNYIGGPSYSNQPQHF.

The chain is built from TRBV6-6 and TRBJ1-5; D gene ambiguous. CDR3 length: 11 residues. V shed 4 bases and J shed 6 bases, with 4 bases lying between them. The V gene's germline CDR1 is MNHNY and CDR2 SVGAGI (reference sequence). The CDR3 sequence: CASSSSQPQHF. The DNA of the CDR3 is TGTGCCAGCAGTTCCAGTCAGCCCCAGCATTTT.

V usage is TRBV21-1 and J usage is TRBJ2-1; TRBD2 is the table's D call, not checked against the DNA. TRBV21-1 is a pseudogene segment. The CDR3 length is 15 residues. The CDR3, as DNA: TGTGCCAGCAGCAATTGGTCTAGCGGGAGCGGGGAGCAGTTCTTC. This sequence encodes CASSNWSSGSGEQFF.

This chain connects TRBV7-6 to TRBJ1-1, with D maybe TRBD1 (5 bases). The CDR3 has 15 residues. The V gene lost 5 bases and the J gene lost 0 bases, with 13 bases spanning the gap. Germline values: CDR1 SGHVS, CDR2 FNYEAQ. CDR3 nucleotides: TGTGCCAGCAGCCAAAATTGGGGCATGAACACTGAAGCTTTCTTT. Protein product: CASSQNWGMNTEAFF.

CDR3: CASSVSGGQGYGYTF. DNA of the CDR3: TGTGCCAGCAGTGTTTCCGGGGGGCAGGGCTATGGCTACACCTTC. The V and J genes are TRBV2 and TRBJ1-2; TRBD1 is a possible D gene (6 bases). Germline values: CDR1 SNHLY, CDR2 FYNNEI. V lost 4 bases and J lost 4, with 16 bases in between. This CDR3 spans 15 amino acids.

The chain uses TRBV29-1 and TRBJ1-4, with D possibly matching TRBD1 (6 bases). This CDR3 region has 14 residues. Per the germline V gene, CDR1 is SQVTM and CDR2 is ANQGSEA. Trimming removed 6 bases at V and 10 bases at J, with 21 bases between. The CDR3 coding sequence is TGCAGCGTCCAACTGAGCGGGACATCGGGAAAACTGTTTTTT. Amino acid sequence: CSVQLSGTSGKLFF.

The rearrangement uses TRBV9 and TRBJ2-6; 10 bases align to TRBD2. This CDR3 comprises 18 residues. CDR1 SGDLS and CDR2 YYNGEE come from the germline V gene. The V segment lost 3 bases and the J segment 0 bases; nucleotides outside the gene matches: 6. The CDR3 sequence: CASSDPAGGASGANVLTF. The CDR3 bases are TGTGCCAGCAGCGACCCAGCGGGAGGGGCCTCTGGGGCCAACGTCCTGACTTTC. Full variable domain (outside the CDR3, taken from reference TRBV9 and TRBJ2-6): DSGVTQTPKHLITATGQRVTLRCSPRSGDLSVYWYQQSLDQGLQFLIQYYNGEERAKGNILERFSAQQFPDLHSELNLSSLELGDSALYFCASSDPAGGASGANVLTFGAGSRLTVL.

This clone was counted a single time. The gene calls are TRBV2 and TRBJ1-6, with D possibly being TRBD1 (5 bases). Trimming removed 6 bases from V and 9 bases from J, with 9 bases in between. This CDR3 contains 12 residues. The germline V gene has CDR1 SNHLY and CDR2 FYNNEI. The CDR3 DNA sequence: TGTGCCAGCAGAGGGGAGGTTTCACCCCTCCACTTT. It specifies CASRGEVSPLHF.

This clone has just a few counts. The DNA of the CDR3 is TGTGCCAGCAGCTATAGGACAGGGCGGCTAAAACCCTCTGGAAACACCATATATTTT. Translated: CASSYRTGRLKPSGNTIYF. The chain is built from TRBV7-2 and TRBJ1-3; TRBD1 aligns across 8 bases. The CDR3 runs 19 residues. The V segment lost 4 bases and the J segment 0 bases; nucleotides outside the gene matches: 14. The germline CDR1 and CDR2 sequences are SGHTA and FQGNSA.

The CDR3 protein is CASSIVNALETQYF. CDR3 nucleotides: TGTGCCAGTAGTATAGTAAATGCCTTAGAGACCCAGTACTTC. The V gene is TRBV19, the J gene TRBJ2-5, with D unresolved. CDR3 length equals 14 residues. Germline V CDR1 and CDR2: LNHDA, SQIVND (reference sequence). V lost 1 base and J 4 bases, leaving 10 bases between the germline ends.

The chain carries TRBV5-4 and TRBJ2-7; 13 bases are shared with TRBD2. The CDR3 loop spans 15 amino acids. With 4 bases clipped from V and 4 bases from J, the junction kept 5 bases outside the gene matches. The V gene's germline CDR1 is SGHNT and CDR2 YYREEE (reference sequence). The CDR3 region is CASSTRLAGGYEQYF. As DNA, the CDR3 is TGTGCCAGCAGCACTCGACTAGCGGGGGGATACGAGCAGTACTTC.

As DNA, the CDR3 is TGTGCCAGCAGCTTCGCAGGGGACGGTTCACCCCTCCACTTT. As protein: CASSFAGDGSPLHF. The gene calls are TRBV5-4 and TRBJ1-6, with D tentatively TRBD1 (6 bases). Germline lookup yields CDR1 SGHNT and CDR2 YYREEE (reference sequence). The CDR3 has 14 residues. V dropped 2 bases and J dropped 9 bases, with 12 bases sitting between them.

This chain connects TRBV5-6 to TRBJ2-7; a weak D match, TRBD2 (6 bases). CDR1 SGHDT and CDR2 YYEEEE come from the germline V gene. This CDR3 spans 16 amino acids. With 3 bases removed from V and 2 bases from J, the gap between germline ends came to 18 bases. The CDR3 sequence: CASSYRGTAAAYEQYF. The CDR3 DNA sequence: TGTGCCAGCAGCTACCGGGGGACGGCCGCCGCCTACGAGCAGTACTTC.

For the CDR3, the DNA is TGCGCCAGCAGCCCCCAGACAGCCAGCTATGGCTACACCTTC. Encoded protein: CASSPQTASYGYTF. The chain carries TRBV5-1 and TRBJ1-2; D is possibly TRBD1 (5 bases). This CDR3 region has 14 residues. Germline assignment: CDR1 SGHRS and CDR2 YFSETQ. Between the trimmed V and J ends, which lost 4 bases and 4 bases, there was a span of 14 bases.

This chain links TRBV5-1 with TRBJ2-2; D remains unclear. Trimming shortened V by 3 bases and J by 0 bases, and 12 bases separated the two germline ends. CDR1 SGHRS and CDR2 YFSETQ come from the germline V gene. This CDR3 has 16 amino acids. This CDR3 reads CASSSATGTNTGELFF. The CDR3 DNA is TGCGCCAGCAGCTCAGCGACCGGAACGAACACCGGGGAGCTGTTTTTT.